This T cell receptor beta chain is from a study of blood T cell repertoires in COVID-19. Across the study: Samples came from the United States, Italy and Spain, spanning acute and convalescent COVID-19. PBMCs, B-cell-depleted T cells, or T cells provided the cDNA or gDNA that made up the material.

In the original workflow: Nucleated cell counts were estimated from reference gene primer amplification. Data came from immunoSEQ multiplex PCR; TCRdb stores just in-frame clones and leaves some out. V, J and clone size are taken as reported in that table, and D and trimming were inferred from the DNA itself. The table has 200,000 to 250,000 clones, around four fifths seen once. The CDR3 consists of 14 residues. Germline CDR1 and CDR2: MNHEY and SVGAGI. V lost 2 bases to trimming and J lost 7 bases, with 11 bases between them. This sequence was found in a woman in her forties or fifties with active or convalescent COVID-19. What was sequenced was peripheral blood. This chain uses TRBV6-5 with TRBJ1-4, with D uncertain. CDR3 nucleotides: TGTGCCAGCAGTTACGACTTAAGAAGTGAAAAACTGTTTTTT. This sequence encodes CASSYDLRSEKLFF.